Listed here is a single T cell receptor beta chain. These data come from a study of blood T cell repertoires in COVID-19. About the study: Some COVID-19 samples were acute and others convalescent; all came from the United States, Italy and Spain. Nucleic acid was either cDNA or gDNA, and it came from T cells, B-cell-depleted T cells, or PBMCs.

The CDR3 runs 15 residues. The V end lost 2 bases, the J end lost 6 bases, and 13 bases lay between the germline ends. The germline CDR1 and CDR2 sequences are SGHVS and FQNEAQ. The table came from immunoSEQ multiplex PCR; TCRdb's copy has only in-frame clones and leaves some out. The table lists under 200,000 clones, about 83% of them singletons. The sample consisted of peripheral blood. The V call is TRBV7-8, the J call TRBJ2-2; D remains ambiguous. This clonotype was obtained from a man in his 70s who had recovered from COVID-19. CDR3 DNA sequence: TGTGCCAGCAGCTTAAGTTTCCCTAGTCCCGGGGAGCTGTTTTTT. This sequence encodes CASSLSFPSPGELFF.